One and the same sample provided the 14 T cell receptor beta chains below, sequenced in a study of T cells after yellow fever vaccination. TCRdb fed the 5' RACE reads into MiXCR, producing one record per CDR3 protein. The sample records some 70,000 distinct CDR3 sequences, approximately 7% being singletons. The source material was CD8+ T cells sorted from PBMCs, sampled roughly 46 days after the first yellow fever vaccination. The receptors here all came from a young man who received the YFV17D yellow fever vaccine.

On this clonotype: An end of the junction does not agree with germline; a read error may underlie this. The chain links TRBV7-2 to TRBJ1-5; TRBD1 is a possible D gene (5 bases). The CDR3 spans 13 residues. CDR1 SGHTA and CDR2 FQGNSA come from the germline V gene. For the CDR3, the DNA is TGTGCCAGCACCCGGGCCCCGGGGCAGCGCCAGCATTTT. It yields the protein CASTRAPGQRQHF.

This clonotype was picked up a small number of times. This chain connects TRBV5-4 to TRBJ2-7; 7 bases are shared with TRBD1. Germline V lookup: CDR1 SGHNT, CDR2 YYREEE (reference sequence). The CDR3 is 14 residues long. V gave up 7 bases and J gave up 0 bases; unmatched junction bases: 7. The CDR3 is CASAPRTGSYEQYF. In DNA form, the CDR3 reads TGTGCCAGCGCTCCTCGGACAGGCTCCTACGAGCAGTACTTC.

In its sample, this clonotype was seen many times. V usage is TRBV20-1 and J usage is TRBJ2-7; 7 bases align to TRBD1. V was clipped by 6 bases and J by 2 bases; unmatched bases: 7. The germline CDR1 and CDR2 sequences are DFQATT and SNEGSKA (reference sequence). The CDR3 has 13 amino acids. The CDR3 is CSALPGQTYEQYF. CDR3 bases: TGCAGTGCACTACCGGGACAGACCTACGAGCAGTACTTC.

This clonotype was counted ten times or more. The chain links TRBV7-3 to TRBJ2-2; TRBD2 aligns across 7 bases. CDR1 and CDR2 from the germline V gene are SGHTA and FQGTGA. Trimming at V came to 4 bases and at J to 7 bases, leaving 6 bases not matched to a gene. CDR3 length: 14 residues. The CDR3 nucleotides are TGTGCCAGCAGCTATTTCGGCGGGGGCGGGGAGCTGTTTTTT. Encoded protein: CASSYFGGGGELFF.

The J gene is TRBJ1-1, the V gene TRBV27; D gene unclear. CDR1 MNHEY and CDR2 SMNVEV come from the germline V gene (reference sequence). This CDR3 comprises 14 residues. Trimming left V 3 bases short and J 2 bases short, with 10 bases between. CDR3 in amino acids: CASSLGYTNTEAFF. For the CDR3, the DNA is TGTGCCAGCAGTTTGGGGTACACCAACACTGAAGCTTTCTTT.

Note on this clonotype: A single base separates this from a much larger clone, so it may be a read error. The rearrangement joins TRBV4-3 to TRBJ2-1; 9 bases are shared with TRBD1. The germline V gene has CDR1 LGHNA and CDR2 YSLEER. CDR3 length: 13 residues. The CDR3 sequence: CTSSQDRGHEQFF. The CDR3 DNA reads TGCACCAGCAGCCAGGACAGGGGCCACGAGCAGTTCTTC.

The sample holds many counts of this clonotype. V is TRBV7-2 and J is TRBJ2-6; D is unresolved. Germline assignment: CDR1 SGHTA and CDR2 FQGNSA. This CDR3 has 13 residues. The ends were cut back, 4 bases at V and 2 bases at J, with 3 bases in the middle. The CDR3, as DNA: TGTGCCAGCAGCTCCCCTGGGGCCAACGTCCTGACTTTC. Amino acid sequence: CASSSPGANVLTF. Looking up the rest from reference TRBV7-2 and TRBJ2-6 gives the full variable domain: GAGVSQSPSNKVTEKGKDVELRCDPISGHTALYWYRQSLGQGLEFLIYFQGNSAPDKSGLPSDRFSAERTGGSVSTLTIQRTQQEDSAVYLCASSSPGANVLTFGAGSRLTVL.

The chain has TRBV20-1 and TRBJ2-1; 7 nucleotides match TRBD1. This CDR3 spans 14 amino acids. Germline assignment: CDR1 DFQATT and CDR2 SNEGSKA (reference sequence). With 4 bases clipped from V and 3 bases from J, the junction kept 6 bases outside the gene matches. The CDR3, as DNA: TGCAGTGCTAAACCTGGGGACAGCTACAATGAGCAGTTCTTC. The encoded protein is CSAKPGDSYNEQFF.

This clonotype occurred many times. The gene calls are TRBV6-5 and TRBJ2-1; D is unclear. Looked up from germline, CDR1 is MNHEY and CDR2 is SVGAGI. The V and J ends lost 0 bases and 8 bases respectively, with 14 bases between them. There are 15 residues in the CDR3. This CDR3 is CASSYSSRSSHEQFF. The CDR3 DNA follows: TGTGCCAGCAGTTACTCGAGTAGGTCCTCCCATGAGCAGTTCTTC.

This clonotype was observed at least ten times. The CDR3 spells CASSFARGQETQYF. As DNA, the CDR3 is TGTGCCAGCAGCTTCGCCAGGGGTCAAGAGACCCAGTACTTC. The V call is TRBV13, the J call TRBJ2-5; TRBD1 is a possible D gene (6 bases). V was clipped by 3 bases and J by 2 bases, with 10 bases between them. From germline, CDR1 is PRHDT and CDR2 FYEKMQ (reference sequence). CDR3 length: 14 amino acids.

This clonotype was observed a handful of times. The J gene is TRBJ2-7, the V gene TRBV7-2; perhaps D is TRBD1 or TRBD2 (5 bases each). The V gene's germline CDR1 is SGHTA and CDR2 FQGNSA. V shed 0 bases and J shed 3 bases, with 12 bases lying between them. CDR3 length equals 15 residues. This chain's CDR3 is CASSLANGAIYEQYF. The CDR3 nucleotides are TGTGCCAGCAGCTTAGCTAACGGGGCCATCTACGAGCAGTACTTC. Full variable domain (rest looked up from reference TRBV7-2 and TRBJ2-7): GAGVSQSPSNKVTEKGKDVELRCDPISGHTALYWYRQSLGQGLEFLIYFQGNSAPDKSGLPSDRFSAERTGGSVSTLTIQRTQQEDSAVYLCASSLANGAIYEQYFGPGTRLTVT.

This clonotype came up many times. The V gene is TRBV29-1, the J gene TRBJ2-3; D is possibly TRBD1 (6 bases). V was shortened by 0 bases and J by 3 bases, with 16 bases between the two germline ends. CDR1 is SQVTM and CDR2 is ANQGSEA in the germline V gene. The CDR3 has 16 amino acids. The CDR3 loop reads CSVEEGQGPRTDTQYF. The DNA of the CDR3 is TGCAGCGTTGAAGAGGGGCAGGGGCCTAGGACAGATACGCAGTATTTT.

The chain is built from TRBV6-5 and TRBJ1-1; maybe TRBD1 (6 bases). Germline CDR1 is MNHEY and CDR2 is SVGAGI. CDR3 size: 14 residues. Trimming cost V 1 base and J 6 bases, with 12 bases left between them. The CDR3 DNA sequence: TGTGCCAGCAGTTACTATACAGGGATGGCTGAAGCTTTCTTT. This sequence encodes CASSYYTGMAEAFF.

This clonotype has at least ten counts. This chain links TRBV30 with TRBJ2-2; 7 bases agree with TRBD1. The CDR3 extends over 13 amino acids. The junction had 4 bases not matched to a gene; V was cut back by 5 bases and J by 4 bases. The germline gives CDR1 GTSNPN, CDR2 SVGIG (reference sequence). The CDR3 loop reads CAWAGGSTGELFF. The DNA for the CDR3 is TGTGCCTGGGCAGGGGGAAGCACCGGGGAGCTGTTTTTT.